The T cell receptor (beta chain) described here comes from a study of blood T cell repertoires in COVID-19. Study as a whole: Sources were T cells, B-cell-depleted T cells, or PBMCs; the material itself was cDNA or gDNA.

Germline V gives CDR1 LGHNA, CDR2 YSLEER. The CDR3 is 13 residues long. The V end lost 1 base, the J end lost 9 bases, and 10 bases lay between the germline ends. Authors' analysis steps: For nucleated cells, counts were estimated from reference gene primer amplification. Repertoires were generated with immunoSEQ multiplex PCR, while TCRdb's copy carries only in-frame clones and drops some. That table furnishes V, J and clone size, whereas the DNA furnished D and trimming. In the table there are roughly 380,000 clones, around nine tenths of which are singletons. Seattle's enrolled individuals joined amid active infection and were then monitored longitudinally.

The sequence was collected from a woman aged 40 to 50 with COVID-19, enrolled during active disease. V and J are TRBV4-3 and TRBJ2-4, with D tentatively TRBD1 (5 bases). Sequences were obtained from peripheral blood. The CDR3 bases are TGCGCCAGCAGCCAAGGCCGTAGGGGCATTCAGTACTTC. As protein: CASSQGRRGIQYF.